This T cell receptor beta chain originates from a study of PD-L1 blockade in urothelial cancer. Study as a whole: Blood gave a median about 150,000 T cells.

Synthetically made TCR analog templates were put into each PCR as spikes. TCRdb's copy holds only in-frame clones and misses some; the assay was immunoSEQ multiplex PCR. The sample lists under 35,000 clones, more than 75% occurring once. Germline CDR1 reads SGHVS; CDR2 reads FNYEAQ. The CDR3 consists of 17 residues. V gave up 0 bases and J gave up 0 bases; unmatched junction bases: 7. Locally advanced or metastatic urothelial carcinoma was present in patients. Anywhere from 1 to 8 samples came from each patient, spanning pretreatment and on-treatment. The sample in question was PBMCs, obtained around atezolizumab (anti-PD-L1) treatment. This chain joins TRBV7-6 and TRBJ2-7; 8 bases are shared with TRBD1. This sequence was found in a man over 45 with urothelial cancer. CDR3 bases: TGTGCCAGCAGCTTAGCGGTCGGACAGGGCAGCTCCTACGAGCAGTACTTC. This encodes CASSLAVGQGSSYEQYF.